This T cell receptor (beta chain) was sequenced during a study of T cells after yellow fever vaccination. Findings and limits, study-wide: It was the secondary response that reached its peak faster, day 5 versus 15, but it was weaker. Shared CD4/CD8 clonotypes were a small share, likely from convergent recombination. The booster response re-showed most primary clones: roughly 97% CD4, approximately 90% CD8.

Notes on this clonotype: Its antigen is undetermined.

Production of TCR cDNA was by 5'RACE template switching, which also added a universal primer site and UMIs. TCRdb redid the calling of the 5' RACE reads with MiXCR, one entry per CDR3 protein. This table holds under 90,000 distinct CDR3 sequences, approximately 7% found once. This CDR3 has 15 residues. Between the trimmed V and J ends, which lost 1 base and 4 bases, there was a span of 13 bases. CDR1 SGHTA and CDR2 FQGNSA come from the germline V gene. The sequencing used CD8+ T cells sorted from PBMCs, collected 35 to 50 days after the first yellow fever vaccination. The chain uses TRBV7-2 and TRBJ2-5; D may match TRBD1 or TRBD2 (6 bases each). The receptor was isolated from a man between 18 and 35 years old who received the YFV17D yellow fever vaccine. Here the CDR3 reads CASSLVGGAGETQYF. The CDR3 nucleotides read TGTGCCAGCAGCTTAGTGGGGGGCGCGGGAGAGACCCAGTACTTC.